This TCR beta chain was found in a study of identical twins listed by TCRdb under 2016. With respect to the entire study: TCR alpha and beta repertoires from monozygotic twins, unrelated adults of various ages and cord blood were deep-sequenced to test whether fetal clonotypes persist. To rule out contamination, replicate twin experiments were performed at different times with different library preparation protocols.

This clonotype came up a few times. Its specific antigen is unknown. Per-nucleotide qualities are absent, and no much larger clonotype sits a single base away. The method was 5' RACE. The reads were generated on an Illumina HiSeq 2000. Template switching added a universal primer binding site, and the final cDNA carried a unique molecular identifier that allowed TCR cDNA molecules to be counted accurately. Specific primers in the conserved constant-segment region were used to synthesize first-strand cDNA for the TCR alpha and beta chains. To control for contamination, every cDNA library carried two barcodes: a SMART-Mk sample barcode plus Illumina barcodes. TruSeq adapter sequences, together with Illumina sample barcodes, were added in two successive PCR steps. TCR alpha and beta cDNA libraries were sequenced on the Illumina HiSeq platform with custom primers. On the study's bioinformatics: MiGEC was used to process raw reads and extract unique molecular identifiers, and MiXCR was used to find CDR3 positions. For each individual, recombination models were inferred using an EM algorithm with the repgenHMM and IGoR tools. The analysis of shared clonotypes was done with the tcR package in R, with sharing normalized by the product of cloneset sizes. To study raw recombination free of thymic and clonal selection effects, out-of-frame nonproductive sequences were analyzed. The public sequencing data were trimmed at Q25 with fastp and processed into clonotypes with MiXCR by TCRdb, which kept only in-frame beta chains. Duplicate CDR3 protein sequences are folded into a single record with the most common DNA and genes. The V and J calls were determined by TCRdb, not by the authors. The sample profile shows hundreds of thousands of distinct CDR3 sequences; 10% to 15% of them were found once. Of the sample, roughly 1.6% falls within the top ten clones.

Every donor in the study was a healthy Caucasian. The twin cohort consisted of three pairs of female monozygotic twins, all aged 18 to 29 years. The RNA used for TCR libraries was isolated from peripheral blood mononuclear cells. CDR1 SQVTM and CDR2 ANQGSEA were looked up in the germline V gene. The CDR3 spans 14 residues, from the cysteine through the phenylalanine. Only the CDR3 DNA is retained, 42 bases long and in frame from the first base. The germline V and J ends show losses of 6 bases and 6 bases respectively, and no gene match explains 10 bases of the junction. Broader findings and caveats from the paper: The excess sharing between twins in beta out-of-frame sequences was weaker because fewer shared sequences reduced the signal-to-noise ratio. Fewer insertions were carried by abundant cord blood beta clonotypes, a similar but weaker trend appeared in young adult naive repertoires, and no such trend appeared in memory repertoires. Compared with coincidental sharing between unrelated individuals, out-of-frame TCR alpha sequences shared between twins had an excess of sequences with low generation probability. Recombination models systematically underestimated out-of-frame TCR alpha sharing in monozygotic twins but agreed with sharing between unrelated individuals. Invariant T cells such as MAIT and iNKT could partly confound zero-insertion analyses, though diverse VJ usage argued against this for most clonotypes. Because the same donors could not be followed over many years, the conclusions depended on cross-sectional statistical analysis.

The same sample was also studied in work on yellow fever vaccine responses in identical twins. The second paper states: According to the authors, the vaccine-induced T cell response in identical twins seemed to be partly convergent and partly specific to each individual. In identical twins, the study followed T cell clones that responded to the vaccine with precision.

The sample comprised PBMCs. Recombination linked TRBV29-1 to TRBJ2-1; TRBD2 aligns with 8 central bases. The sequence was collected from a young woman in good health. The nucleotides read TGCAGCGTGATGAGGCTAGCGGGCCGCAATGAGCAGTTCTTC. Translated, it reads CSVMRLAGRNEQFF.